This T cell receptor (beta chain) was retrieved from a study of regulatory T cells in long-lasting Graves disease. The V end was cut by 5 bases, the J end by 5 bases, with 4 bases between. CDR1 and CDR2 from the germline V gene are GTSNPN and SVGIG (reference sequence). The CDR3 is made up of 10 amino acids. Time point: newly diagnosed GD, antithyroid drugs for less than 3 months. RNA isolated from PBMCs was used to make the TCR library. Arm-PCR of CDR3 regions and iRepertoire HTBI primers were the basis on which TCR beta libraries were built. MiXCR, run by TCRdb on the multiplex PCR reads, gives a single entry per CDR3 protein. The sample holds about 620,000 distinct CDR3 sequences, 16% seen once. These data are also associated with another study on T cells in Graves' hyperthyroidism and ophthalmopathy.

The source was peripheral blood mononuclear cells (PBMCs), collected at new diagnosis, from a patient treated with antithyroid drugs. The TCR originated in a woman aged 30 to 39 with Graves disease. The gene calls are TRBV30 and TRBJ1-3; D not resolved. The CDR3 DNA reads TGTGCCTGGGCCAGAAACACCATATATTTT. Its protein is CAWARNTIYF.